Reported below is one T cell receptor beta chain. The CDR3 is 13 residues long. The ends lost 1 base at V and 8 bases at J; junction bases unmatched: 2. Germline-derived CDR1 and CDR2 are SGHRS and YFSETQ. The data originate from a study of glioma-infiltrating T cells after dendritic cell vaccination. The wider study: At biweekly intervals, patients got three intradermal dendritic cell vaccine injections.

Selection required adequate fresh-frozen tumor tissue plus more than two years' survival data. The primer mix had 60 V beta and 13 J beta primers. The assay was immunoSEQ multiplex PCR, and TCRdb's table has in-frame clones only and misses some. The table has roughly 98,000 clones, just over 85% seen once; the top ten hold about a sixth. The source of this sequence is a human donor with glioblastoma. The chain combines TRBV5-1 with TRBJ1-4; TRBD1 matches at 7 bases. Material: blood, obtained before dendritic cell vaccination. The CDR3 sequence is CASSLRQGEKLFF. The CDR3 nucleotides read TGCGCCAGCAGCTTGCGACAGGGAGAAAAACTGTTTTTT.